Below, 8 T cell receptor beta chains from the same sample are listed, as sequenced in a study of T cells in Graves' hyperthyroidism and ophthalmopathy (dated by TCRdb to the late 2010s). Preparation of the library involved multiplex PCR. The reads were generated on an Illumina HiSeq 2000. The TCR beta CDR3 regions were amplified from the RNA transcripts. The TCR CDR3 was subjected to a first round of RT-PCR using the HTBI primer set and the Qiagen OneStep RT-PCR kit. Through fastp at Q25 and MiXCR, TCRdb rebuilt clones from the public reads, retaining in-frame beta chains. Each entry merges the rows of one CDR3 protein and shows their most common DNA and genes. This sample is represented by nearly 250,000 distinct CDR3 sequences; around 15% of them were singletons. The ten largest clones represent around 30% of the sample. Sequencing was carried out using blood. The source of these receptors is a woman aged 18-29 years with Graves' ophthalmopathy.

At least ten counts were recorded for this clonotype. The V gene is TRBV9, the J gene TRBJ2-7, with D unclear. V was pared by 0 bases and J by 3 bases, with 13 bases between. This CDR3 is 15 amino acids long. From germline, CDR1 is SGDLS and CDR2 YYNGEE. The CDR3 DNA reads TGTGCCAGCAGCGTAGCCCCCACGCAAGGCTACGAGCAGTACTTC. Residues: CASSVAPTQGYEQYF.

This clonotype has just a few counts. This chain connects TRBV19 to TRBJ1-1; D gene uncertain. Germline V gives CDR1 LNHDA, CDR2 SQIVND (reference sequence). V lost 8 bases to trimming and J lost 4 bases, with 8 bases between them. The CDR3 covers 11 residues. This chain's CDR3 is CASGWGTEAFF. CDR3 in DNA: TGTGCCAGTGGTTGGGGCACTGAAGCTTTCTTT.

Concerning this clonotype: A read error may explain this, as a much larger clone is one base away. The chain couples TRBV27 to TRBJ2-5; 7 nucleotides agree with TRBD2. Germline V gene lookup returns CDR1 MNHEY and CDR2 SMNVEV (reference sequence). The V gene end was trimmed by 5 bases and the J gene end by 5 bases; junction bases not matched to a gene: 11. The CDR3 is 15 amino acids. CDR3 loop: CASSDAGSGGETQYF. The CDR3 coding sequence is TGTGCCAGCAGTGATGCGGGATCGGGGGGTGAGACCCAGTACTTC.

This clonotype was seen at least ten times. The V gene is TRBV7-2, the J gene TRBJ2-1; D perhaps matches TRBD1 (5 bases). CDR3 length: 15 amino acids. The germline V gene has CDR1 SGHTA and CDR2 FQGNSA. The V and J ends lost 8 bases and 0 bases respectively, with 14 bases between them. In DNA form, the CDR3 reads TGTGCCAGCCGGAAGGGGCCAAGCTCCTACAATGAGCAGTTCTTC. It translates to CASRKGPSSYNEQFF.

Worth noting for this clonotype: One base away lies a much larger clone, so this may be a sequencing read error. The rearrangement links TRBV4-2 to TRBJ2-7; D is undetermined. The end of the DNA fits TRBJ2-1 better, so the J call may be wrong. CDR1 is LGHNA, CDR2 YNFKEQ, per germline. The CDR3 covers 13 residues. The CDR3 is CASSESYSYEQFF. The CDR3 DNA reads TGTGCCAGCAGCGAATCCTACTCCTACGAGCAGTTCTTC.

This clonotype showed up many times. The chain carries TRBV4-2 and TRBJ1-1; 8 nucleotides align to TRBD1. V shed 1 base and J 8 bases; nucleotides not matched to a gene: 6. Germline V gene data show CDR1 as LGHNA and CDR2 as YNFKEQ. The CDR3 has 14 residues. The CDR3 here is CASSQGQGAREAFF. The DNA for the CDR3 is TGTGCCAGCAGCCAAGGGCAGGGGGCGAGAGAAGCTTTCTTT.

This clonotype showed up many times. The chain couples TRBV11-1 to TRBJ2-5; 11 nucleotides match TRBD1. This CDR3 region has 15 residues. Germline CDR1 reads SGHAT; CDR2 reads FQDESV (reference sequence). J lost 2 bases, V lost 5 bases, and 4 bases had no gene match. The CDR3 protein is CASSPDRGHQETQYF. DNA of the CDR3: TGTGCCAGCAGCCCGGACAGGGGGCATCAAGAGACCCAGTACTTC.

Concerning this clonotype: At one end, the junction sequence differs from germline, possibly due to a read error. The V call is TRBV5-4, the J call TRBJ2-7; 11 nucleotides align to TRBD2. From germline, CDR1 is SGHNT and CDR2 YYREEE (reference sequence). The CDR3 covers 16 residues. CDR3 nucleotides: TGTGCCAGCATCTTGAGGAAACTAGCGGGAGCCTACGAGCAGTACTTC. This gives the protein CASILRKLAGAYEQYF.